Listed here are 26 T cell receptor beta chains from one sample, sequenced in a study of control samples from healthy donors and cancer patients. The assay was immunoSEQ multiplex PCR, and TCRdb's table has in-frame clones only and misses some. The sample holds 75,000 to 90,000 clones; roughly nine tenths are singletons and the top ten take over 20%. The sample consisted of blood. The source of these receptors is a man aged 25 to 45 in good health.

The V call is TRBV9, the J call TRBJ2-1; TRBD2 aligns across 8 bases. The CDR3 spans 15 residues. The ends lost 0 bases at V and 8 bases at J; junction bases unmatched: 7. The germline gives CDR1 SGDLS, CDR2 YYNGEE. The CDR3 DNA sequence: TGTGCCAGCAGCGTAGCTGGACGGGGGGGCCATGAGCAGTTCTTC. Translating it yields CASSVAGRGGHEQFF.

The V and J genes are TRBV5-5 and TRBJ2-7; D is possibly TRBD1 or TRBD2 (6 bases each). The V end lost 2 bases, the J end lost 1 base, and 13 bases lay between the germline ends. The CDR3 loop spans 15 amino acids. Germline V gene sequence: CDR1 SGHKS, CDR2 YYEKEE (reference sequence). In nucleotides, the CDR3 is TGTGCCAGCAGCTTTCAGGGGCGGGGATCCTACGAGCAGTACTTC. Its translation is CASSFQGRGSYEQYF.

The chain employs TRBV2 and TRBJ1-1; 7 nucleotides line up with TRBD1. The CDR3 has 13 amino acids. Germline-derived CDR1 and CDR2 are SNHLY and FYNNEI. V trimming: 6 bases; J trimming: 3 bases; junction bases outside the gene matches: 4. CDR3 nucleotides: TGTGCCAGCAGGAAGGGGGCGGACACTGAAGCTTTCTTT. Amino acids: CASRKGADTEAFF.

V is TRBV30 and J is TRBJ1-2, with TRBD1 as a possible D gene (5 bases). CDR3 length equals 13 residues. Germline V gives CDR1 GTSNPN, CDR2 SVGIG (reference sequence). V lost 0 bases, J lost 5 bases, and 10 bases lay in between. CDR3 amino acids: CAWSVAGPYGYTF. CDR3 DNA: TGTGCCTGGAGTGTAGCAGGGCCTTATGGCTACACCTTC.

This clone was recorded a few times. The genes are TRBV9 and TRBJ2-7; D is unresolved. The CDR3 covers 15 residues. V lost 0 bases to trimming and J lost 3 bases, with 13 bases between them. The germline CDR1 and CDR2 sequences are SGDLS and YYNGEE. The CDR3: CASSVGWDSRYEQYF. As DNA, the CDR3 is TGTGCCAGCAGCGTAGGCTGGGATTCCCGCTACGAGCAGTACTTC.

This CDR3 is CASSRSSTDTQYF. CDR3 in DNA: TGTGCCAGCAGTCGTTCTAGCACAGATACGCAGTATTTT. The chain couples TRBV2 to TRBJ2-3, with unresolved D. There are 13 residues in the CDR3. Germline values: CDR1 SNHLY, CDR2 FYNNEI. The V end lost 5 bases, the J end lost 0 bases, and 6 bases lay between the germline ends.

The chain uses TRBV6-5 and TRBJ1-3; D unclear. This CDR3 is built from 13 residues. Germline values: CDR1 MNHEY, CDR2 SVGAGI. The V gene lost 6 bases and the J gene lost 4 bases, with 10 bases spanning the gap. CDR3 coding DNA: TGTGCCAGCAGAACAACCAACGGAAACACCATATATTTT. Amino acid sequence: CASRTTNGNTIYF.

This clone was observed a few times. The V and J genes are TRBV28 and TRBJ1-3; 8 nucleotides align to TRBD1. The CDR3 spans 16 residues. Germline CDR1 MDHEN, CDR2 SYDVKM. The trim removed 5 bases at V and 0 bases at J, leaving 6 bases unmatched. The CDR3 DNA reads as TGTGCCAGCAGTACCCAGGGGGCAGGCTCTGGAAACACCATATATTTT. Its translation: CASSTQGAGSGNTIYF.

The chain carries TRBV30 and TRBJ1-6, with TRBD1 matching over 7 bases. Germline CDR1 is GTSNPN and CDR2 is SVGIG (reference sequence). The CDR3 runs to 14 residues. The junction had 4 bases not matched to a gene; V was cut back by 3 bases and J by 5 bases. The CDR3 DNA follows: TGTGCCTGGAGCATGGGACAGAATAATTCACCCCTCCACTTT. It encodes CAWSMGQNNSPLHF. Using reference TRBV30 and TRBJ1-6 for the parts outside the CDR3, the full variable domain is SQTIHQWPATLVQPVGSPLSLECTVEGTSNPNLYWYRQAAGRGLQLLFYSVGIGQISSEVPQNLSASRPQDRQFILSSKKLLLSDSGFYLCAWSMGQNNSPLHFGNGTRLTVT.

This chain joins TRBV11-2 and TRBJ2-3; a weak D match, TRBD1 (5 bases). The CDR3 runs 14 residues. V dropped 3 bases and J dropped 0 bases, with 7 bases sitting between them. CDR1 SGHAT and CDR2 FQNNGV come from the germline V gene. In nucleotides, the CDR3 is TGTGCCAGCAGCTTGACAGCTAGCACAGATACGCAGTATTTT. Residues: CASSLTASTDTQYF.

The gene calls are TRBV5-6 and TRBJ1-4; 12 bases match TRBD1. The V gene's germline CDR1 is SGHDT and CDR2 YYEEEE. V lost 0 bases to trimming and J lost 10 bases; unmatched junction nucleotides: 10. The CDR3 has 17 amino acids. The CDR3 loop reads CASSLGVGGTGGGKLFF. CDR3 DNA sequence: TGTGCCAGCAGCTTGGGTGTAGGAGGGACAGGGGGCGGAAAACTGTTTTTT.

CDR3 loop: CSACDRVGNYGYTF. CDR3 DNA: TGCAGTGCTTGTGACAGGGTGGGTAACTATGGCTACACCTTC. V usage is TRBV20-1 and J usage is TRBJ1-2; 7 bases match TRBD1. The CDR3 runs 14 residues. From germline, CDR1 is DFQATT and CDR2 SNEGSKA (reference sequence). V shed 5 bases and J 1 base; nucleotides not matched to a gene: 7.

V usage is TRBV5-4 and J usage is TRBJ2-3; no definite D call. This CDR3 has 12 amino acids. Germline V gene lookup returns CDR1 SGHNT and CDR2 YYREEE (reference sequence). Trimming cost V 0 bases and J 7 bases, with 6 bases left between them. CDR3 residues: CASSLDRYTQYF. DNA for the CDR3: TGTGCCAGCAGCTTGGATCGATATACGCAGTATTTT.

The V and J genes are TRBV10-3 and TRBJ1-3; no clear D gene. Trimming took off 4 bases at V and 4 bases at J, with 14 bases between the two ends. Germline V gene data show CDR1 as ENHRY and CDR2 as SYGVKD. There are 15 residues in the CDR3. CDR3 loop: CAISGSPEAGNTIYF. The CDR3 nucleotides read TGTGCCATCAGTGGCTCCCCGGAGGCAGGAAACACCATATATTTT.

The V call is TRBV6-1, the J call TRBJ1-6; 7 nucleotides agree with TRBD1. The ends lost 1 base at V and 11 bases at J; junction bases unmatched: 8. The CDR3 extends over 15 amino acids. The germline gives CDR1 MNHNS, CDR2 SASEGT. The CDR3 DNA reads TGTGCCAGCAGTGAAGGGGTAGGGGGCGCGACACCCCTCCACTTT. Protein sequence: CASSEGVGGATPLHF.

This chain uses TRBV7-9 with TRBJ2-7; D uncertain. The germline V gene encodes CDR1 SEHNR and CDR2 FQNEAQ (reference sequence). The CDR3 has 16 amino acids. The germline V and J ends were trimmed by 3 bases and 1 base, with 16 bases remaining between them. CDR3 amino acids: CASSFLHQDGSYEQYF. For the CDR3, the DNA is TGTGCCAGCAGCTTCCTTCATCAGGACGGATCCTACGAGCAGTACTTC.

The V and J genes are TRBV29-1 and TRBJ2-6; D tentatively reads TRBD1 or TRBD2 (5 bases each). The length of the CDR3 is 17 residues. The germline V gene has CDR1 SQVTM and CDR2 ANQGSEA. Trimming stripped 6 bases from V and 0 bases from J, with 18 bases between. The CDR3 reads CSVQRPGRGSGANVLTF. The CDR3 bases are TGCAGCGTCCAGCGACCGGGACGGGGCTCTGGGGCCAACGTCCTGACTTTC. Variable domain in full (rest from reference TRBV29-1 and TRBJ2-6): SAVISQKPSRDICQRGTSLTIQCQVDSQVTMMFWYRQQPGQSLTLIATANQGSEATYESGFVIDKFPISRPNLTFSTLTVSNMSPEDSSIYLCSVQRPGRGSGANVLTFGAGSRLTVL.

The J gene is TRBJ2-2, the V gene TRBV10-2; no firm D call. The V end was cut by 6 bases, the J end by 14 bases, with 13 bases between. CDR1 WSHSY and CDR2 SAAADI come from the germline V gene. The CDR3 is made up of 11 amino acids. The CDR3 DNA reads TGCGCCAGCAGGCGAGAAGGCACCCTGTTTTTT. This encodes CASRREGTLFF.

The V call is TRBV19, the J call TRBJ2-5; 9 bases match TRBD2. Germline values: CDR1 LNHDA, CDR2 SQIVND (reference sequence). The J segment lost 0 bases and the V segment lost 3 bases, leaving 2 bases of the junction unmatched. The CDR3 totals 15 residues. The CDR3 nucleotides are TGTGCCAGTAGTATTCTAGCGGGGTACCAAGAGACCCAGTACTTC. Its protein is CASSILAGYQETQYF.

The chain employs TRBV6-5 and TRBJ1-1, with D unresolved. Deletions cut 2 bases from V and 5 bases from J, with 9 bases between. This CDR3 comprises 13 residues. The germline V gene encodes CDR1 MNHEY and CDR2 SVGAGI. The CDR3, as DNA: TGTGCCAGCAGTTACGGCGGTAGGACTGAAGCTTTCTTT. It specifies CASSYGGRTEAFF.

The V gene is TRBV2, the J gene TRBJ1-4, with a possible D match to TRBD1 (6 bases). V shed 7 bases and J shed 6 bases, with 15 bases lying between them. In germline, CDR1 is SNHLY, CDR2 FYNNEI. The CDR3 is 14 residues long. This CDR3 is CASNSRGSDEKLFF. The CDR3 DNA sequence: TGTGCCAGCAATAGTAGGGGGTCGGATGAAAAACTGTTTTTT.

This clone was counted between two and nine times. This sequence joins TRBV5-4 and TRBJ1-1, with D possibly matching TRBD1 (6 bases). CDR1 is SGHNT and CDR2 is YYREEE in the germline V gene (reference sequence). The V end lost 4 bases, the J end lost 4 bases, and 17 bases lay between the germline ends. The CDR3 sequence is 15 residues long. CDR3 amino acids: CASSQVLRGGTEAFF. The CDR3 DNA reads TGTGCCAGCAGCCAGGTCCTCAGAGGGGGCACTGAAGCTTTCTTT.

This chain links TRBV5-1 with TRBJ1-1, with 8 nucleotides matching TRBD1. The germline CDR1 and CDR2 sequences are SGHRS and YFSETQ. CDR3 size: 15 residues. J was trimmed by 4 bases and V by 1 base; bases with no gene match: 6. The CDR3 protein is CASSLWRTGSTEAFF. DNA of the CDR3: TGCGCCAGCAGCTTGTGGAGGACAGGGAGCACTGAAGCTTTCTTT.

The chain recombines TRBV3-1 (or the pseudogene TRBV3-2) with TRBJ1-2, with 9 bases aligning to TRBD1. Trimming took 3 bases from V and 5 from J; bases not matched to a gene: 4. The germline CDR1 and CDR2 sequences are LGHDT and YNNKEL (reference sequence). The CDR3 spans 14 residues. The CDR3 DNA follows: TGTGCCAGCAGCCATGGACAGGGGATATATGGCTACACCTTC. Residues: CASSHGQGIYGYTF.

The chain carries TRBV2 and TRBJ1-2, with 11 nucleotides matching TRBD1. With 3 bases clipped from V and 5 bases from J, the junction kept 23 bases outside the gene matches. Germline V gene sequence: CDR1 SNHLY, CDR2 FYNNEI. This CDR3 contains 21 residues. The CDR3 coding sequence is TGTGCCAGCAGTGACGTTCCCGCCGGACAGGGGGCGACACGCCCCGGGTATGGCTACACCTTC. It is translated as CASSDVPAGQGATRPGYGYTF.

The rearrangement joins TRBV6-1 to TRBJ2-3, with 9 bases lining up with TRBD2. Germline CDR1 reads MNHNS; CDR2 reads SASEGT. The V gene end was trimmed by 1 base and the J gene end by 4 bases; junction bases not matched to a gene: 12. The CDR3 runs to 18 residues. The CDR3 protein is CASSEEDSGGPTADTQYF. CDR3 coding DNA: TGTGCCAGCAGTGAAGAGGATAGCGGGGGCCCTACCGCAGATACGCAGTATTTT.